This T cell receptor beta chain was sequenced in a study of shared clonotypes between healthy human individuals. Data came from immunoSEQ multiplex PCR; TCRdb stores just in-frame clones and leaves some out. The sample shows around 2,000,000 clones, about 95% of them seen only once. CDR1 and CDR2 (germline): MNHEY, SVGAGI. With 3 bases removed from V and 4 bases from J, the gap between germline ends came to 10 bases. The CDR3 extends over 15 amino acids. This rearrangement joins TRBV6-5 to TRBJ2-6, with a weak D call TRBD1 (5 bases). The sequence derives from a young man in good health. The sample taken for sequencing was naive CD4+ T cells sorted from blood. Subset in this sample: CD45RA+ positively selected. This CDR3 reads CASSYIQAGANVLTF. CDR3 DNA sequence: TGTGCCAGCAGTTATATACAGGCGGGGGCCAACGTCCTGACTTTC.